Listed here are 18 T cell receptor beta chains from one sample, sequenced in a study of shared clonotypes between healthy human individuals. Some clones are missing from TCRdb's copy, which holds only in-frame ones; the method was immunoSEQ multiplex PCR. The repertoire holds 2 million to 3 million clones, with about 92% as singletons. The sequencing input was naive CD4+ T cells sorted from blood. Described subset: CD45RA+ positively selected. These receptors were obtained from a man younger than 35 in good health.

The chain couples TRBV28 to TRBJ1-4; 7 bases line up with TRBD1. The CDR3 sequence is 15 residues long. Germline V gene lookup returns CDR1 MDHEN and CDR2 SYDVKM. After removal of 7 bases from V and 4 bases from J, the junction contained 9 bases not matched to a gene. The CDR3 sequence: CASTLRTGGNEKLFF. The CDR3 DNA follows: TGTGCCAGCACTCTAAGGACAGGAGGTAATGAAAAACTGTTTTTT. Variable domain in full (rest from reference TRBV28 and TRBJ1-4): DVKVTQSSRYLVKRTGEKVFLECVQDMDHENMFWYRQDPGLGLRLIYFSYDVKMKEKGDIPEGYSVSREKKERFSLILESASTNQTSMYLCASTLRTGGNEKLFFGSGTQLSVL.

The gene calls are TRBV7-9 and TRBJ1-2; D gene uncertain. V was shortened by 1 base and J by 4 bases, with 13 bases between the two germline ends. The CDR3 is made up of 15 amino acids. Germline loops: CDR1 SEHNR, CDR2 FQNEAQ (reference sequence). The DNA of the CDR3 is TGTGCCAGCAGCTTAGAATCGACGGTACCCTATGGCTACACCTTC. This gives the protein CASSLESTVPYGYTF.

On this clone: The sample holds other DNA sequences that translate to the same CDR3. The V call is TRBV7-2, the J call TRBJ1-2; 7 bases are a match to TRBD1. This CDR3 spans 12 amino acids. Germline values: CDR1 SGHTA, CDR2 FQGNSA. J lost 8 bases, V lost 1 base, and 1 base had no gene match. In nucleotides, the CDR3 is TGTGCCAGCAGCTTAGTAGGGGGCGGCTACACCTTC. Its translation is CASSLVGGGYTF.

This chain uses TRBV5-1 with TRBJ2-4; no clear D gene. V gave up 1 base and J gave up 5 bases, with 7 bases separating them. CDR1 and CDR2 from the germline V gene are SGHRS and YFSETQ. This CDR3 has 13 residues. CDR3 residues: CASSLSPENIQYF. Written as DNA, the CDR3 is TGCGCCAGCAGCTTGAGTCCAGAAAACATTCAGTACTTC.

The rearrangement links TRBV5-6 to TRBJ2-7; D could derive from TRBD1 or TRBD2 (5 bases each). The CDR3 is 14 residues long. V was cut by 4 bases and J by 3 bases, with 14 bases left in between. Germline lookup yields CDR1 SGHDT and CDR2 YYEEEE. CDR3 loop: CASSHGDRLYEQYF. The CDR3 nucleotides read TGTGCCAGCAGCCACGGGGACCGACTCTACGAGCAGTACTTC. The full variable domain, rest sourced from reference TRBV5-6 and TRBJ2-7, is DAGVTQSPTHLIKTRGQQVTLRCSPKSGHDTVSWYQQALGQGPQFIFQYYEEEERQRGNFPDRFSGHQFPNYSSELNVNALLLGDSALYLCASSHGDRLYEQYFGPGTRLTVT.

The CDR3 sequence is CASSFTGTNYEQYF. The CDR3 coding sequence is TGCGCCAGCAGCTTCACCGGGACAAACTACGAGCAGTACTTC. The chain has TRBV5-1 and TRBJ2-7, with D possibly being TRBD1 (6 bases). V was pared by 2 bases and J by 3 bases, with 12 bases between. This CDR3 spans 14 amino acids. Per germline, CDR1 SGHRS and CDR2 YFSETQ.

The genes are TRBV27 and TRBJ2-2, with D possibly being TRBD1 or TRBD2 (5 bases each). Germline V lookup: CDR1 MNHEY, CDR2 SMNVEV (reference sequence). V dropped 2 bases and J dropped 6 bases, with 13 bases sitting between them. The CDR3 runs to 15 residues. CDR3 sequence (DNA): TGTGCCAGCAGTTTAATAGGGGAGTATGCCGGGGAGCTGTTTTTT. It yields the protein CASSLIGEYAGELFF.

V is TRBV19 and J is TRBJ1-6, with 8 bases lining up with TRBD1. The trim removed 4 bases at V and 7 bases at J, leaving 6 bases unmatched. The CDR3 spans 15 residues. The germline gives CDR1 LNHDA, CDR2 SQIVND (reference sequence). CDR3 in amino acids: CASSTIGTGNSPLHF. Written as DNA, the CDR3 is TGTGCCAGTAGTACCATTGGGACAGGCAATTCACCCCTCCACTTT.

CDR3 sequence reads: CASSIGDSPIHNEQFF. The CDR3 DNA is TGTGCCAGTAGTATAGGTGATAGCCCTATTCACAATGAGCAGTTCTTC. The chain uses TRBV19 and TRBJ2-1; D is uncertain. From germline, CDR1 is LNHDA and CDR2 SQIVND (reference sequence). V was trimmed by 1 base and J by 5 bases, leaving 15 bases between them. CDR3 length: 16 residues.

This chain uses TRBV5-6 with TRBJ1-1, with 9 nucleotides matching TRBD1. V was clipped by 4 bases and J by 2 bases; unmatched bases: 3. Germline V lookup: CDR1 SGHDT, CDR2 YYEEEE. The CDR3 runs to 14 residues. The CDR3, as DNA: TGTGCCAGCAGCCCTACAGGGGGCAACACTGAAGCTTTCTTT. This gives the protein CASSPTGGNTEAFF.

With regard to this clone: Different DNA sequences within this sample yield the same CDR3. The chain uses TRBV7-2 and TRBJ2-7; 9 bases are a match to TRBD2. The V segment lost 1 base and the J segment 1 base; nucleotides outside the gene matches: 2. The CDR3 sequence is 15 residues long. Germline lookup yields CDR1 SGHTA and CDR2 FQGNSA. This CDR3 reads CASSLGLAVSYEQYF. As DNA, the CDR3 is TGTGCCAGCAGCTTAGGACTAGCGGTTTCCTACGAGCAGTACTTC.

The gene calls are TRBV5-1 and TRBJ2-7; 7 bases align to TRBD1. CDR1 and CDR2 from the germline V gene are SGHRS and YFSETQ. V gave up 4 bases and J gave up 5 bases; unmatched junction bases: 3. There are 12 residues in the CDR3. The DNA of the CDR3 is TGCGCCAGCAGCATCAGGGGGAACGAGCAGTACTTC. The encoded protein is CASSIRGNEQYF.

As regards this clone: The sample holds other DNA sequences that translate to the same CDR3. V is TRBV5-1 and J is TRBJ2-7, with 7 bases lining up with TRBD1. Germline assignment: CDR1 SGHRS and CDR2 YFSETQ. The junction had 2 bases not matched to a gene; V was cut back by 0 bases and J by 2 bases. The CDR3 sequence is 14 residues long. In DNA form, the CDR3 reads TGCGCCAGCAGCTTGGGGGACAGTCCCTACGAGCAGTACTTC. This encodes CASSLGDSPYEQYF. Full variable domain (outside the CDR3, taken from reference TRBV5-1 and TRBJ2-7): KAGVTQTPRYLIKTRGQQVTLSCSPISGHRSVSWYQQTPGQGLQFLFEYFSETQRNKGNFPGRFSGRQFSNSRSEMNVSTLELGDSALYLCASSLGDSPYEQYFGPGTRLTVT.

The chain links TRBV4-1 to TRBJ2-4; D may be TRBD1 (5 bases). Trimming left V 0 bases short and J 4 bases short, with 16 bases between. This CDR3 has 17 amino acids. From germline, CDR1 is MGHRA and CDR2 YSYEKL. The CDR3 spells CASSQEGLGRDKNIQYF. DNA of the CDR3: TGCGCCAGCAGCCAAGAGGGATTGGGCAGGGATAAAAACATTCAGTACTTC.

V usage is TRBV10-3 and J usage is TRBJ2-7; 7 bases line up with TRBD1. CDR1 is ENHRY and CDR2 is SYGVKD in the germline V gene. Losses at the gene ends were 0 bases for V and 2 bases for J; bases not matched to a gene: 7. The CDR3 sequence is 16 residues long. The CDR3 loop reads CAISESPGTVTYEQYF. The CDR3 DNA reads TGTGCCATCAGTGAGTCGCCAGGGACAGTAACCTACGAGCAGTACTTC.

This clone came up once. The chain couples TRBV6-5 to TRBJ2-1; 8 bases agree with TRBD1. The length of the CDR3 is 15 residues. The germline V gene encodes CDR1 MNHEY and CDR2 SVGAGI. The V and J ends lost 6 bases and 0 bases, in that order; junction bases with no gene match: 4. The CDR3 DNA reads TGTGCCAGCAGACTGGACAGGGTCTCCTACAATGAGCAGTTCTTC. It yields the protein CASRLDRVSYNEQFF.

The CDR3 region is CASSSEDRGYQPQHF. CDR3 DNA: TGTGCCAGCAGTTCAGAGGACAGGGGCTATCAGCCCCAGCATTTT. The rearrangement uses TRBV28 and TRBJ1-5; 9 positions agree with TRBD1. The CDR3 runs to 15 residues. Germline V lookup: CDR1 MDHEN, CDR2 SYDVKM. V was clipped by 4 bases and J by 5 bases; unmatched bases: 6.

In regard to this clone: In the same sample, other DNA sequences code for this CDR3. The rearrangement links TRBV5-1 to TRBJ1-1; no clear D. CDR1 SGHRS and CDR2 YFSETQ come from the germline V gene. The V end was cut by 0 bases, the J end by 1 base, with 10 bases between. The CDR3 totals 15 residues. The CDR3 loop reads CASSLDRGANTEAFF. The CDR3 DNA follows: TGCGCCAGCAGCTTGGACCGGGGTGCGAACACTGAAGCTTTCTTT.